Shown below are 12 T cell receptor beta chains from a single sample sequenced in a study of blood T cell repertoires in COVID-19. Sequenced by immunoSEQ multiplex PCR; TCRdb stores in-frame clones only, minus some. Of fewer than 250,000 clones in the sample, 70% to 90% were seen once. Material for sequencing was peripheral blood. Receptor source: a middle-aged woman who had recovered from COVID-19.

The chain carries TRBV2 and TRBJ1-4; D is perhaps TRBD1 (6 bases). Germline V gene sequence: CDR1 SNHLY, CDR2 FYNNEI. The germline V and J ends were trimmed by 1 base and 8 bases, with 11 bases remaining between them. The CDR3 covers 14 residues. The CDR3 sequence: CASSEVQGWEKLFF. In DNA form, the CDR3 reads TGTGCCAGCAGTGAAGTCCAGGGGTGGGAAAAACTGTTTTTT.

V and J are TRBV7-6 and TRBJ2-3, with 8 nucleotides matching TRBD2. Germline loops: CDR1 SGHVS, CDR2 FNYEAQ. The CDR3 spans 15 residues. V dropped 5 bases and J dropped 4; count of bases not matched to a gene: 8. The CDR3 region has the DNA TGTGCCAGCAGCCCCCAGACTAGCGCGGCAGATACGCAGTATTTT. Its protein is CASSPQTSAADTQYF. The entire variable domain, with the rest obtained from reference TRBV7-6 and TRBJ2-3, is as follows: GAGVSQSPRYKVTKRGQDVALRCDPISGHVSLYWYRQALGQGPEFLTYFNYEAQQDKSGLPNDRFSAERPEGSISTLTIQRTEQRDSAMYRCASSPQTSAADTQYFGPGTRLTVL.

This chain links TRBV28 with TRBJ2-7; tentative D call: TRBD2 (5 bases). The V end was cut by 3 bases, the J end by 2 bases, with 11 bases between. The CDR3 has 14 amino acids. The germline V gene encodes CDR1 MDHEN and CDR2 SYDVKM. For the CDR3, the DNA is TGTGCCAGCAGTTTCCACGGGAAAACCTACGAGCAGTACTTC. It codes for CASSFHGKTYEQYF.

The V call is TRBV25-1, the J call TRBJ2-7, with 16 bases identical to TRBD2. Germline lookup yields CDR1 MGHDK and CDR2 SYGVNS. The CDR3 spans 17 residues. With V trimmed by 5 bases and J by 5 bases, 9 bases remained unmatched. The CDR3: CASSRQGLAGGPHEQYF. DNA of the CDR3: TGTGCCAGCAGTAGACAGGGACTAGCGGGAGGGCCCCACGAGCAGTACTTC.

The rearrangement links TRBV19 to TRBJ2-1, with a possible D match to TRBD2 (5 bases). This CDR3 spans 14 amino acids. Germline CDR1 LNHDA, CDR2 SQIVND (reference sequence). V lost 5 bases and J 4 bases, leaving 12 bases between the germline ends. This chain's CDR3 is CASSLGSGYNEQFF. Here the CDR3 DNA reads TGTGCCAGTAGTCTAGGCAGCGGATACAATGAGCAGTTCTTC.

This clone showed up just a few times. This chain links TRBV11-3 with TRBJ1-2; D may be TRBD1 (5 bases). Trimming removed 2 bases at V and 4 bases at J, with 8 bases between. From germline, CDR1 is SGHNT and CDR2 YENEEA. This CDR3 contains 13 residues. The CDR3 protein is CASSLRQGYGYTF. Written as DNA, the CDR3 is TGTGCCAGCAGCTTAAGGCAGGGCTATGGCTACACCTTC.

The J gene is TRBJ1-5, the V gene TRBV19; 7 nucleotides align to TRBD1. Germline trimming cut 8 bases from V and 2 bases from J; bases unmatched to any gene: 9. CDR3 size: 15 residues. Germline loops: CDR1 LNHDA, CDR2 SQIVND (reference sequence). As DNA, the CDR3 is TGTGCCAGTCGGTGGCAGGGGGAAGGCAATCAGCCCCAGCATTTT. Translating gives CASRWQGEGNQPQHF.

This rearrangement joins TRBV4-2 to TRBJ2-5; 7 bases fit TRBD2. The germline gives CDR1 LGHNA, CDR2 YNFKEQ. There are 15 residues in the CDR3. V trimming: 1 base; J trimming: 4 bases; junction bases outside the gene matches: 6. CDR3 loop: CASSQVSGGGETQYF. The CDR3 DNA follows: TGTGCCAGCAGCCAAGTATCGGGAGGTGGAGAGACCCAGTACTTC.

The chain uses TRBV6-6 and TRBJ2-1; maybe TRBD2 (5 bases). From germline, CDR1 is MNHNY and CDR2 SVGAGI (reference sequence). The V and J ends lost 2 bases and 0 bases respectively, with 8 bases between them. This CDR3 region has 15 residues. In DNA, the CDR3 is TGTGCCAGCAGTTACACCGGGATCTCCTACAATGAGCAGTTCTTC. Translated: CASSYTGISYNEQFF.

The chain uses TRBV30 and TRBJ2-3, with 15 bases fitting TRBD2. The CDR3 is 19 amino acids. The V and J ends lost 3 bases and 0 bases, in that order; junction bases with no gene match: 10. CDR1 and CDR2 (germline): GTSNPN, SVGIG (reference sequence). CDR3 nucleotide sequence: TGTGCCTGGAGCCCCGGACTAGCGGGAGGGCTGGAAAGCACAGATACGCAGTATTTT. Its translation is CAWSPGLAGGLESTDTQYF.

This clone showed up many times. CDR3 nucleotide sequence: TGTGCCAGCAGTTACACCGGGGAGCTGAACACTGAAGCTTTCTTT. This sequence encodes CASSYTGELNTEAFF. V gene TRBV6-5 combines with J gene TRBJ1-1; D not resolved. The CDR3 extends over 15 amino acids. Germline CDR1 is MNHEY and CDR2 is SVGAGI. Trimming shortened V by 2 bases and J by 0 bases, and 10 bases separated the two germline ends.

This clone is a singleton in its sample. The CDR3 DNA sequence: TGTGCCAGCTCACCACTACTAGCGGGAGGTGCAGATACGCAGTATTTT. It specifies CASSPLLAGGADTQYF. This chain uses TRBV18 with TRBJ2-3; 12 bases agree with TRBD2. V lost 1 base to trimming and J lost 4 bases; unmatched junction nucleotides: 3. CDR1 KGHSH and CDR2 LQKENI come from the germline V gene. The CDR3 has 16 residues.